This T cell receptor (beta chain) was sequenced for a study of blood T cell repertoires in COVID-19. This CDR3 is 15 amino acids long. Under the authors' procedure: For nucleated cells, counts were estimated from reference gene primer amplification. The protocol was immunoSEQ multiplex PCR, while the TCRdb copy is restricted to in-frame clones and leaves out a portion. That table gives V, J and clone size, and the DNA gave D and trimming. The top ten clones hold 13% of a sample with around 92,000 clones, about 82% of them seen once. This clonotype was sampled from a woman in her sixties or seventies in a cohort sampled during active or convalescent COVID-19. The J gene is TRBJ1-5, the V gene TRBV21-1; the table gives TRBD1 as D, unverified against the DNA. TRBV21-1 is tagged as a pseudogene. The sample comprised peripheral blood. CDR3 amino acids: CASSTRQGLGQPQHF. The CDR3 DNA is TGTGCCAGCAGCACCAGACAGGGGCTGGGTCAGCCCCAGCATTTT.